These 21 T cell receptor beta chains were sequenced from one sample in a study of blood T cell repertoires in COVID-19. Some clones are missing from TCRdb's copy, which holds only in-frame ones; the method was immunoSEQ multiplex PCR. Of a few hundred thousand clones detected, approximately 80% appear once; the ten largest clones hold roughly 2%. Sequenced: peripheral blood. The receptors were sampled from a young man who had recovered from COVID-19.

This clone has only one observation. The rearrangement uses TRBV7-3 and TRBJ2-5; a weak D match, TRBD1 (5 bases). V lost 2 bases to trimming and J lost 5 bases, with 9 bases between them. Per the germline V gene, CDR1 is SGHTA and CDR2 is FQGTGA. This CDR3 comprises 13 residues. This CDR3 is CASSLGQKETQYF. DNA for the CDR3: TGTGCCAGCAGCTTAGGACAAAAGGAGACCCAGTACTTC.

The chain uses TRBV19 and TRBJ1-1, with 7 bases fitting TRBD1. Germline V gene lookup returns CDR1 LNHDA and CDR2 SQIVND (reference sequence). The CDR3 loop spans 15 amino acids. The V and J ends lost 7 bases and 0 bases, in that order; junction bases with no gene match: 8. CDR3: CASTREGAMNTEAFF. CDR3 nucleotide sequence: TGTGCCAGTACTCGGGAGGGGGCTATGAACACTGAAGCTTTCTTT.

The chain links TRBV19 to TRBJ1-3; D is unresolved. Trimming cost V 10 bases and J 1 base, with 17 bases left between them. This CDR3 is built from 15 residues. CDR1 and CDR2 (germline): LNHDA, SQIVND (reference sequence). The CDR3 region has the DNA TGTGCCACTCAAGGAGATGGCGAATCTGGAAACACCATATATTTT. Protein: CATQGDGESGNTIYF.

Details on this clone: Other DNA sequences from this sample encode an identical CDR3 as well. The chain couples TRBV27 to TRBJ1-4, with 8 bases lining up with TRBD1. Looked up from germline, CDR1 is MNHEY and CDR2 is SMNVEV (reference sequence). The trim removed 6 bases at V and 5 bases at J, leaving 5 bases unmatched. The CDR3 spans 14 residues. CDR3 bases: TGTGCCAGCAGCTACGACAGGGGCAATGAAAAACTGTTTTTT. It specifies CASSYDRGNEKLFF.

The chain recombines TRBV6-5 with TRBJ1-2; D is unclear. The CDR3 is 15 amino acids. Germline V gene lookup returns CDR1 MNHEY and CDR2 SVGAGI. Trimming shortened V by 2 bases and J by 8 bases, and 18 bases separated the two germline ends. CDR3 coding DNA: TGTGCCAGCAGTTACGGGGTCGAGGGCGAGGGCGGCTACACCTTC. Its protein is CASSYGVEGEGGYTF.

The chain is built from TRBV10-2 and TRBJ2-3; 8 nucleotides align to TRBD2. J gave up 4 bases and V 4 bases, and 7 bases lay outside the gene matches. In germline, CDR1 is WSHSY, CDR2 SAAADI. CDR3 length equals 15 residues. The CDR3 nucleotides are TGCGCCAGCAGTGTTACGGGACTAGAGGCAGATACGCAGTATTTT. Translating gives CASSVTGLEADTQYF.

The chain couples TRBV6-5 to TRBJ1-6, with D unresolved. V lost 11 bases to trimming and J lost 8 bases, with 16 bases between them. Germline CDR1 is MNHEY and CDR2 is SVGAGI. The CDR3 loop spans 13 amino acids. The CDR3 coding sequence is TGTGCCGGGAGAACGCAGGTCGATTCACCCCTCCACTTT. Its protein product is CAGRTQVDSPLHF.

This clone has just one count. The J gene is TRBJ2-2, the V gene TRBV10-1; D gene unclear. Germline CDR1 WNHNN, CDR2 SYGVQD (reference sequence). Between the trimmed V and J ends, which lost 5 bases and 4 bases, there was a span of 5 bases. This CDR3 spans 12 amino acids. In nucleotides, the CDR3 is TGCGCCAGCAGTCCCGGCACCGGGGAGCTGTTTTTT. Translating gives CASSPGTGELFF.

This clone was found a few times. The sample carries other DNA sequences with the same CDR3. V and J are TRBV18 and TRBJ1-6; TRBD1 matches 9 bases. Per the germline V gene, CDR1 is KGHSH and CDR2 is LQKENI. V lost 5 bases to trimming and J lost 9 bases; unmatched junction nucleotides: 5. This CDR3 contains 14 residues. CDR3 coding DNA: TGTGCCAGCTCAAGGGACAGGGCTGCTTCACCCCTCCACTTT. Protein product: CASSRDRAASPLHF.

The rearrangement links TRBV18 to TRBJ2-3, with 9 bases lining up with TRBD1. CDR1 KGHSH and CDR2 LQKENI come from the germline V gene. The CDR3 runs 15 residues. Trimming removed 3 bases from V and 4 bases from J; junction bases left unmatched: 5. CDR3 in amino acids: CASSPTGQGPDTQYF. CDR3 in DNA: TGTGCCAGCTCACCTACAGGACAGGGGCCAGATACGCAGTATTTT.

This clone occurred once. The chain employs TRBV27 and TRBJ2-5; TRBD2 matches 9 bases. The CDR3 runs 14 residues. Germline CDR1 reads MNHEY; CDR2 reads SMNVEV (reference sequence). J lost 4 bases, V lost 4 bases, and 4 bases had no gene match. This chain's CDR3 is CASSSSAGGETQYF. CDR3 coding DNA: TGTGCCAGCAGTTCCTCAGCGGGAGGAGAGACCCAGTACTTC.

This chain connects TRBV2 to TRBJ1-2; maybe TRBD1 (5 bases). This CDR3 contains 14 residues. V lost 5 bases, J lost 6 bases, and 16 bases lay in between. Germline CDR1 and CDR2: SNHLY and FYNNEI. The chain's CDR3 is CASSRSGGIHGYTF. For the CDR3, the DNA is TGTGCCAGCAGTAGAAGCGGGGGGATTCATGGCTACACCTTC.

The chain links TRBV19 to TRBJ2-2, with TRBD1 matching over 7 bases. The germline gives CDR1 LNHDA, CDR2 SQIVND (reference sequence). The V gene end was trimmed by 5 bases and the J gene end by 0 bases; junction bases not matched to a gene: 6. The CDR3 is made up of 16 amino acids. The DNA for the CDR3 is TGTGCCAGTAGTTCACAGGGGCCTCCGAACACCGGGGAGCTGTTTTTT. Its protein is CASSSQGPPNTGELFF.

This sequence joins TRBV5-1 and TRBJ1-2; 10 bases align to TRBD1. Germline values: CDR1 SGHRS, CDR2 YFSETQ. The CDR3 is made up of 14 amino acids. The V gene end was trimmed by 4 bases and the J gene end by 7 bases; junction bases not matched to a gene: 7. CDR3 sequence reads: CASSPGTGAAGYTF. The CDR3 nucleotides read TGCGCCAGCAGCCCCGGGACAGGGGCCGCTGGCTACACCTTC. The whole variable domain, filled in from reference TRBV5-1 and TRBJ1-2, reads KAGVTQTPRYLIKTRGQQVTLSCSPISGHRSVSWYQQTPGQGLQFLFEYFSETQRNKGNFPGRFSGRQFSNSRSEMNVSTLELGDSALYLCASSPGTGAAGYTFGSGTRLTVV.

The chain recombines TRBV6-5 with TRBJ2-2; TRBD2 aligns across 7 bases. The V segment lost 0 bases and the J segment 5 bases; nucleotides outside the gene matches: 0. CDR1 and CDR2 from the germline V gene are MNHEY and SVGAGI. CDR3 length equals 14 residues. The CDR3 nucleotides are TGTGCCAGCAGTTACTCCGGGGGGACCGGGGAGCTGTTTTTT. It specifies CASSYSGGTGELFF.

The chain recombines TRBV19 with TRBJ1-3; no firm D call. The CDR3 is 13 amino acids. V shed 8 bases and J shed 0 bases, with 8 bases lying between them. Germline V gives CDR1 LNHDA, CDR2 SQIVND (reference sequence). This CDR3 is CASRVHSGNTIYF. The DNA of the CDR3 is TGTGCCAGTCGGGTTCACTCTGGAAACACCATATATTTT.

Points on this clone: Other DNA sequences from this sample encode an identical CDR3 as well. The V and J genes are TRBV9 and TRBJ1-3; a possible D gene is TRBD1 (5 bases). Trimming removed 0 bases at V and 0 bases at J, with 7 bases between. The CDR3 is made up of 15 amino acids. CDR1 SGDLS and CDR2 YYNGEE come from the germline V gene. The CDR3 sequence: CASSVGDSSGNTIYF. For the CDR3, the DNA is TGTGCCAGCAGCGTAGGAGACAGCTCTGGAAACACCATATATTTT. The full variable domain, completed using reference TRBV9 and TRBJ1-3, is DSGVTQTPKHLITATGQRVTLRCSPRSGDLSVYWYQQSLDQGLQFLIQYYNGEERAKGNILERFSAQQFPDLHSELNLSSLELGDSALYFCASSVGDSSGNTIYFGEGSWLTVV.

V and J are TRBV3-1 (or the pseudogene TRBV3-2) and TRBJ1-2; D might be TRBD1 (5 bases). Germline assignment: CDR1 LGHDT and CDR2 YNNKEL (reference sequence). Trimming cost V 3 bases and J 4 bases, with 9 bases left between them. CDR3 length: 13 amino acids. The CDR3 DNA is TGTGCCAGCAGCCAGAGTCAGGGCTATGGCTACACCTTC. It translates to CASSQSQGYGYTF.

The chain couples TRBV5-8 to TRBJ2-7, with D tentatively TRBD1 (6 bases). This CDR3 comprises 15 residues. Trimming stripped 4 bases from V and 4 bases from J, with 18 bases between. The germline CDR1 and CDR2 sequences are SGHTS and YDEGEE. CDR3 region: CASSPRPGTSYEQYV. The CDR3 nucleotides are TGTGCCAGCAGCCCCAGGCCCGGGACATCATACGAGCAGTACGTC.

The chain carries TRBV15 and TRBJ2-7, with D tentatively TRBD2 (5 bases). The CDR3 extends over 17 amino acids. The ends were cut back, 0 bases at V and 3 bases at J, with 18 bases in the middle. The V gene's germline CDR1 is LNHNV and CDR2 YYDKDF (reference sequence). CDR3 sequence (DNA): TGTGCCACCAGCAGAGAATCCCCGGGAAAGTCTTTCTACGAGCAGTACTTC. Translation gives CATSRESPGKSFYEQYF.

This sequence joins TRBV3-1 (or the pseudogene TRBV3-2) and TRBJ2-7; TRBD2 is a possible D gene (7 bases). Germline values: CDR1 LGHDT, CDR2 YNNKEL (reference sequence). V lost 3 bases, J lost 6 bases, and 12 bases lay in between. The CDR3 has 13 residues. The CDR3 DNA follows: TGTGCCAGCAGCCAGGGTGGGGGGGCCGAGCAGTACGTC. Protein product: CASSQGGGAEQYV.